These T cell receptor beta chains were read from a single sample in a study of blood T cell repertoires in COVID-19. Generated by immunoSEQ multiplex PCR, the TCRdb table keeps only in-frame clones and is missing some. The profile shows about 220,000 clones, roughly 80% of them singletons. What was sequenced was peripheral blood. These receptors were taken from a woman under 40 who had recovered from COVID-19. Both conserved end residues are part of each CDR3.

v_call	j_call	cdr3_aa
TRBV24-1	TRBJ1-3	CATSATQGAGNTIYF
TRBV7-5	TRBJ2-2	CVRSLVSGSGGATGELFF
TRBV11-2	TRBJ2-3	CASSSRQVYSTDTQYF
TRBV27	TRBJ1-4	CASSWEPGEKLFF
TRBV3-1/TRBV3-2	TRBJ1-2	CASSQQPRYGYTF
TRBV9	TRBJ2-7	CASSSGGPYEQYF
TRBV24-1	TRBJ2-7	CATSKQGGYEQYF
TRBV7-9	TRBJ1-1	CASYRGNTEAFF
TRBV3-1/TRBV3-2	TRBJ2-1	CASSQASGSVEQFF
TRBV28	TRBJ2-1	CASSSRRGLAGNNEQFF
TRBV2	TRBJ1-5	CASTEEEGYQPQHF
TRBV3-1/TRBV3-2	TRBJ2-1	CASSPGQGAYNEQFF
TRBV9	TRBJ1-1	CASSGGQSYTEAFF
TRBV25-1	TRBJ2-1	CASSALAGGSEQFF
TRBV5-1	TRBJ2-3	CASSPTQGADTQYF
TRBV2	TRBJ1-1	CASSVRPGQGAGEAFF
TRBV30	TRBJ2-3	CAWSGGVGTDTQYF
TRBV19	TRBJ2-7	CASSVQGGEQYF
TRBV28	TRBJ1-2	CASSSRDRVAIDPALYGYTF
TRBV6-5	TRBJ1-6	CASSYRGSSYNSPLHF
TRBV5-4	TRBJ1-6	CASSLGGDRRSPLHF
TRBV7-6	TRBJ1-4	CASSLGQGNEKLFF
TRBV2	TRBJ2-5	CASSVGGGDQETQYF
TRBV30	TRBJ1-1	CAWSPLLDRINTEAFF
TRBV4-2	TRBJ2-2	CASSQESSGTTGELFF
TRBV29-1	TRBJ1-1	CSVDAENTEAFF
TRBV5-4	TRBJ2-7	CASSLAPTGTGWGEQYF
TRBV25-1	TRBJ2-2	CASSESRDTGELFF
TRBV9	TRBJ2-5	CASSLGTSGSIETQYF
TRBV28	TRBJ2-3	CASSRDFASTDTQYF
TRBV18	TRBJ1-5	CASSPFEGDQPQHF
TRBV20-1	TRBJ2-3	CSASFASGNTDTQYF
TRBV3-1/TRBV3-2	TRBJ2-7	CASSQGDGLATSEQYF
TRBV5-4	TRBJ2-7	CASSSAGTSGYYEQYF
TRBV6-5	TRBJ1-4	CASTRGVSVELFF
TRBV7-3	TRBJ2-1	CASSLGRGASGYNEQFF
TRBV28	TRBJ2-3	CASRAWSSIQTDTQYF
TRBV6-1	TRBJ1-6	CASSEGVPWSVGNSPLHF
TRBV7-2	TRBJ2-7	CASSLAHASGYEQYF
TRBV28	TRBJ1-5	CASSSHQPQHF
TRBV7-9	TRBJ1-1	CASSLEQLNTEAFF
TRBV2	TRBJ2-7	CASIAGVAYEQYF
TRBV9	TRBJ2-1	CASSVQAGAGDNEQFF
TRBV5-1	TRBJ2-2	CASSPTGNTGELFF